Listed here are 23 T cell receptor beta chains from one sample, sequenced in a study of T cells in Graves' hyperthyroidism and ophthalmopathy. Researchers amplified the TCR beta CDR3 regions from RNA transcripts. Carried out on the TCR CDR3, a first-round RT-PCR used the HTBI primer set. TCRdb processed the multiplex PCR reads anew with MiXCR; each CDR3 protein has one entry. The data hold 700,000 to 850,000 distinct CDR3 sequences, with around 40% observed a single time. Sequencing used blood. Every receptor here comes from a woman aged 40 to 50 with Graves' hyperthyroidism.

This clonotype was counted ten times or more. The CDR3, as DNA: TGTGCCAGCAGGAAACAGGGGGCCGCCGGGGAAGCCCAGCATTTT. Its protein is CASRKQGAAGEAQHF. The V and J genes are TRBV2 and TRBJ1-5; 9 nucleotides align to TRBD1. With 6 bases clipped from V and 11 bases from J, the junction kept 14 bases outside the gene matches. The CDR3 length is 15 residues. Germline V gene sequence: CDR1 SNHLY, CDR2 FYNNEI.

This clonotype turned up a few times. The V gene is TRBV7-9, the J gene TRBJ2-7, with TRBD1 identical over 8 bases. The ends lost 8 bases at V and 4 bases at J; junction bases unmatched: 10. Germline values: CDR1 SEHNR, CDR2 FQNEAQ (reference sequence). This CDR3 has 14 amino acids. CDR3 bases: TGTGCCAGCTCACCACCCGACAGGGGTTACGAGCAGTACTTC. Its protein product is CASSPPDRGYEQYF.

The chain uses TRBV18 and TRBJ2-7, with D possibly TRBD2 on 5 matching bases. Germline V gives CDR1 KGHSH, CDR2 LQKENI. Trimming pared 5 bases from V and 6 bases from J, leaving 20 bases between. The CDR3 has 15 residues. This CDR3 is CASSTGSLALAEQYF. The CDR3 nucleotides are TGTGCCAGCTCAACTGGGTCGCTAGCCTTAGCCGAGCAGTACTTC.

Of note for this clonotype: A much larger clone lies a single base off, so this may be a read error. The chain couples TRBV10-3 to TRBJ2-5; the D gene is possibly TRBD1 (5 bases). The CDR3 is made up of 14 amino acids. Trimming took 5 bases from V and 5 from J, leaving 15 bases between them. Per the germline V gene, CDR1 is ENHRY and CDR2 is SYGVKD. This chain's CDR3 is CAISYSPGIETQYF. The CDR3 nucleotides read TGTGCCATCAGTTACTCCCCAGGGATCGAGACCCAGTACTTC.

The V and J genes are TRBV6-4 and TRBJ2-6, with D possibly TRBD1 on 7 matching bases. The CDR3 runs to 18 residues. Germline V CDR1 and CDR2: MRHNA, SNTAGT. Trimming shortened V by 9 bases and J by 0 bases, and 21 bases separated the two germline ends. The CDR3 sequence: CASSGGTYPSSGANVLTF. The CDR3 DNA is TGTGCCAGTTCAGGGGGGACATATCCCAGCTCTGGGGCCAACGTCCTGACTTTC.

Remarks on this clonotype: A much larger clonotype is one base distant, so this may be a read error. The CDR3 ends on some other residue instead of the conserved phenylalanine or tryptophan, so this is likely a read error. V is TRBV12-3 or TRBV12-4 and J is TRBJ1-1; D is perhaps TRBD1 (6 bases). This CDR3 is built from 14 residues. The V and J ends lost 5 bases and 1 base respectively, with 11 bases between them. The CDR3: CASSPKGGNTEAFL. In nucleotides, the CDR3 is TGTGCCAGCAGTCCAAAGGGGGGGAACACTGAAGCTTTCCTT.

CDR3 sequence: CASSQQYIYEQYF. The CDR3 nucleotides are TGTGCCAGCAGCCAACAGTATATCTACGAGCAGTACTTC. The chain uses TRBV3-1 and TRBJ2-7; D call uncertain. Germline V gene sequence: CDR1 LGHDT, CDR2 YNNKEL (reference sequence). V was clipped by 2 bases and J by 3 bases, with 8 bases between them. There are 13 residues in the CDR3.

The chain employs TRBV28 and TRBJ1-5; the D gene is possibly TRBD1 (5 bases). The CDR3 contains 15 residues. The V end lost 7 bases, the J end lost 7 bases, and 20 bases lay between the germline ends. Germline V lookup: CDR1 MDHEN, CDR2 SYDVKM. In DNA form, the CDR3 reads TGTGCCAGCACTTCGCCCAGACGCGAGGGGCAGCCCCAGCATTTT. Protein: CASTSPRREGQPQHF.

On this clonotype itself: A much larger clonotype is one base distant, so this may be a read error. CDR3 in amino acids: CASSFGQLYEQYF. The CDR3 DNA follows: TGTGCCAGCAGCTTTGGACAGCTCTACGAGCAGTACTTC. The chain carries TRBV9 and TRBJ2-7; TRBD1 is a possible D gene (6 bases). The CDR3 covers 13 residues. V lost 4 bases to trimming and J lost 3 bases, with 11 bases between them. Germline CDR1 SGDLS, CDR2 YYNGEE. The entire variable domain, with the rest obtained from reference TRBV9 and TRBJ2-7, is as follows: DSGVTQTPKHLITATGQRVTLRCSPRSGDLSVYWYQQSLDQGLQFLIQYYNGEERAKGNILERFSAQQFPDLHSELNLSSLELGDSALYFCASSFGQLYEQYFGPGTRLTVT.

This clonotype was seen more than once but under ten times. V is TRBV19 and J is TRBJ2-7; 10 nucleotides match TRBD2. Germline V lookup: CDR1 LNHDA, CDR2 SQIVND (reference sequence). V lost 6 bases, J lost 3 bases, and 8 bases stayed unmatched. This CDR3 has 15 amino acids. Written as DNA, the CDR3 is TGTGCCAGTAGCGGTACCTCTAGCGGGGGCTACGAGCAGTACTTC. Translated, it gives CASSGTSSGGYEQYF.

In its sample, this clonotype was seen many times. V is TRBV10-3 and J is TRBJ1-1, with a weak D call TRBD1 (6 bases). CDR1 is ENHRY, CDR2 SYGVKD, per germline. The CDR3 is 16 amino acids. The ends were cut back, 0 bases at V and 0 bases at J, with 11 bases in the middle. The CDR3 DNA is TGTGCCATCAGTGAGTCAAGGGGGTCCGTGAACACTGAAGCTTTCTTT. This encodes CAISESRGSVNTEAFF.

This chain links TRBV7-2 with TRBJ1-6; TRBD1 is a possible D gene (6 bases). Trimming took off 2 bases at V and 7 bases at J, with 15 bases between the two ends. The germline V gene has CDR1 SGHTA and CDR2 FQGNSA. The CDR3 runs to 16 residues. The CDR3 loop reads CASSLPRGVLNSPLHF. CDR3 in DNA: TGTGCCAGCAGCTTACCTAGGGGGGTCCTGAATTCACCCCTCCACTTT.

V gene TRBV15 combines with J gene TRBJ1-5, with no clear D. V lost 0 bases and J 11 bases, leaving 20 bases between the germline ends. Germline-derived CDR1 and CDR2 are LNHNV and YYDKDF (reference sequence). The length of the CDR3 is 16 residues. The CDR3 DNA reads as TGTGCCACCAGCAGAGATAGTGCTAGCGTAGATGAGACCCAGCATTTT. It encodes CATSRDSASVDETQHF.

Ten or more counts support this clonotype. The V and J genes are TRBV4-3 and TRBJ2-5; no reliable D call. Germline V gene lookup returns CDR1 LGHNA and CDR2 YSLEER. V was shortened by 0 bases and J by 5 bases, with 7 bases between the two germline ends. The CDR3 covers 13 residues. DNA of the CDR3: TGCGCCAGCAGCCAAGAATTAAGGGAGACCCAGTACTTC. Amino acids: CASSQELRETQYF.

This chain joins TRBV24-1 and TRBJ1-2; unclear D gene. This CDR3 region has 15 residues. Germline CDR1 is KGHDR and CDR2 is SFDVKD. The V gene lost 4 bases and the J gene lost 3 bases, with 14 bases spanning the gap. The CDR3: CATSDPRSPHYGYTF. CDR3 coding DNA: TGTGCCACCAGTGACCCAAGATCACCACACTATGGCTACACCTTC.

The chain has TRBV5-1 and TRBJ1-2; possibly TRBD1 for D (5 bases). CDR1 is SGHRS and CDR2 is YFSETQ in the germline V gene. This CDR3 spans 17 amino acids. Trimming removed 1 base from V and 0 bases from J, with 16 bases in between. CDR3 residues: CASSLTDRSSTNYGYTF. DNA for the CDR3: TGCGCCAGCAGCTTGACAGACAGAAGTTCTACTAACTATGGCTACACCTTC.

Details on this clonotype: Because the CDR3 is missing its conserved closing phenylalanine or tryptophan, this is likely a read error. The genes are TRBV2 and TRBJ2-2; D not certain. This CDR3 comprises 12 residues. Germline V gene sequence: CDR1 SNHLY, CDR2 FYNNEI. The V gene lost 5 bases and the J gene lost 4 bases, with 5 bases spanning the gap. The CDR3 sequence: CASSLGTGELFL. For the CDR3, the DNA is TGTGCCAGCAGTTTAGGCACCGGGGAGCTGTTTCTT.

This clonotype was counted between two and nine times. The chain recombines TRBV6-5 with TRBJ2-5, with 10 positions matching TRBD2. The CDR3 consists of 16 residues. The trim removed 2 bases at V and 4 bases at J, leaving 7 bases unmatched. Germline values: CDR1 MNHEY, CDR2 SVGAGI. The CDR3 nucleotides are TGTGCCAGCAGTTACGAGGCTAGCGGGGGTGGAGAGACCCAGTACTTC. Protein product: CASSYEASGGGETQYF.

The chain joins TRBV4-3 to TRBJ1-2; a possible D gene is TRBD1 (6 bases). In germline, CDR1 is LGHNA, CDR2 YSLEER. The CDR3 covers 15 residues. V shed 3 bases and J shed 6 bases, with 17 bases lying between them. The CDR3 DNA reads TGCGCCAGCAGCCATGCCGGGACAAACTCTGATGGCTACACCTTC. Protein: CASSHAGTNSDGYTF.

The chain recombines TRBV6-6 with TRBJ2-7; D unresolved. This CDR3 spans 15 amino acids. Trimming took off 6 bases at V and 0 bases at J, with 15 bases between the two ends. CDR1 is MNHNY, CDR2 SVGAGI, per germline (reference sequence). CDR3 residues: CASRLRAGPSYEQYF. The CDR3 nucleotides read TGTGCCAGCAGGCTTCGAGCAGGTCCCTCCTACGAGCAGTACTTC.

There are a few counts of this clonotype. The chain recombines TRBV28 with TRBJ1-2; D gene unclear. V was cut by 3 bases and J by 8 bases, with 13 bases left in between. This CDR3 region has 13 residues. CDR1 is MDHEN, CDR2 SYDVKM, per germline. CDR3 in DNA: TGTGCCAGCAGTTTCGCCGCCTCATGGGGCTACACCTTC. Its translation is CASSFAASWGYTF.

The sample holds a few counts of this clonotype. The CDR3 region is CASSFSGQGTYGYTF. The CDR3 DNA follows: TGTGCCAGCAGTTTCTCGGGACAGGGGACCTATGGCTACACCTTC. V and J are TRBV27 and TRBJ1-2; TRBD1 aligns across 10 bases. CDR3 size: 15 residues. Looked up from germline, CDR1 is MNHEY and CDR2 is SMNVEV (reference sequence). V shed 3 bases, J shed 4 bases, and the junction held 5 bases outside the gene matches.

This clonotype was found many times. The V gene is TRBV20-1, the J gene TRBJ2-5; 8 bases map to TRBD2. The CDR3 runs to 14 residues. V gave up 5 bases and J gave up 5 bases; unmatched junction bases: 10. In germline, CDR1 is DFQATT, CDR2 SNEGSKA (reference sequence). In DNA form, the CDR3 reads TGCAGTGCTCCCCGAGCGGGAGTAGGGGAGACCCAGTACTTC. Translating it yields CSAPRAGVGETQYF.